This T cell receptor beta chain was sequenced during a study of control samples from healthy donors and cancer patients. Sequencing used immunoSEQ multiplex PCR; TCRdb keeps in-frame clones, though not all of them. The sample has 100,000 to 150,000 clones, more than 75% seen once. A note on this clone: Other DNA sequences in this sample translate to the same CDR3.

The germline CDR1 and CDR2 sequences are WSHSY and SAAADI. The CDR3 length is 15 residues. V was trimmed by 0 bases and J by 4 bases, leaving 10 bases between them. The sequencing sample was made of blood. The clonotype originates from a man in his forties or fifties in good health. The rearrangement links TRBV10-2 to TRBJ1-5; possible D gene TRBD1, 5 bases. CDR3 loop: CASSESGTANQPQHF. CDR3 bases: TGCGCCAGCAGTGAGTCAGGGACGGCAAATCAGCCCCAGCATTTT.